Following are 13 T cell receptor beta chains from one sample sequenced in a study of long-term antiretroviral therapy in people with HIV. Samples were assayed with immunoSEQ v3.0 at survey level. Clones were read by immunoSEQ multiplex PCR, and TCRdb kept only the in-frame ones, dropping some. Counted here are tens of thousands of clones, around four fifths occurring once; the ten biggest clones make up approximately 6.2%. The sequences come from unsorted PBMCs, collected 1 year after starting antiretroviral therapy. The receptors here all came from a man younger than 35 with HIV.

V is TRBV5-4 and J is TRBJ2-5, with TRBD1 matching over 8 bases. Germline V CDR1 and CDR2: SGHNT, YYREEE (reference sequence). There are 14 residues in the CDR3. J was trimmed by 5 bases and V by 1 base; bases with no gene match: 4. This chain's CDR3 is CASSLTGGMETQYF. The CDR3 region has the DNA TGTGCCAGCAGCTTGACAGGGGGGATGGAGACCCAGTACTTC.

In regard to this clone: This CDR3 is also generated by other DNA sequences in the sample. The rearrangement joins TRBV5-6 to TRBJ2-5; 8 bases fit TRBD2. V dropped 4 bases and J dropped 0; count of bases not matched to a gene: 2. Per the germline V gene, CDR1 is SGHDT and CDR2 is YYEEEE. The CDR3 runs to 14 residues. CDR3 sequence (DNA): TGTGCCAGCAGCAAGCGGGGGTACCAAGAGACCCAGTACTTC. Translation gives CASSKRGYQETQYF.

This clone was counted once. The genes are TRBV6-5 and TRBJ1-5; D ambiguous. The CDR3 spans 15 residues. Per germline, CDR1 MNHEY and CDR2 SVGAGI. V lost 6 bases, J lost 0 bases, and 12 bases lay in between. For the CDR3, the DNA is TGTGCCAGCAGCCACATAGCAGGTAGCAATCAGCCCCAGCATTTT. It translates to CASSHIAGSNQPQHF.

The gene calls are TRBV5-6 and TRBJ1-2, with D maybe TRBD1 (5 bases). The CDR3 runs 15 residues. V shed 1 base and J shed 0 bases, with 10 bases lying between them. In germline, CDR1 is SGHDT, CDR2 YYEEEE. The CDR3 here is CASSLLGEANYGYTF. The CDR3 region has the DNA TGTGCCAGCAGCTTGTTGGGGGAAGCTAACTATGGCTACACCTTC.

The chain joins TRBV7-3 to TRBJ2-7, with 10 bases lining up with TRBD2. The CDR3 is 15 residues long. Germline V gene sequence: CDR1 SGHTA, CDR2 FQGTGA. Germline trimming cut 1 base from V and 2 bases from J; bases unmatched to any gene: 2. The CDR3 DNA reads TGTGCCAGCAGCTTAATAGGGACTAGCGCCTACGAGCAGTACTTC. Protein: CASSLIGTSAYEQYF.

This chain connects TRBV5-4 to TRBJ1-1, with a tentative D call TRBD1 (6 bases). Germline V gene sequence: CDR1 SGHNT, CDR2 YYREEE (reference sequence). The ends were cut back, 6 bases at V and 8 bases at J, with 14 bases in the middle. This CDR3 comprises 12 residues. This chain's CDR3 is CASTGTGTEAFF. The CDR3 DNA sequence: TGTGCCAGCACTGGAACGGGGACAGAAGCTTTCTTT.

The rearrangement uses TRBV6-5 and TRBJ2-7, with D unresolved. Trimming left V 0 bases short and J 3 bases short, with 12 bases between. This CDR3 is 15 amino acids long. Germline V lookup: CDR1 MNHEY, CDR2 SVGAGI. The CDR3, as DNA: TGTGCCAGCAGTTACTCTCCCGGTATCCGCTACGAGCAGTACTTC. Translating gives CASSYSPGIRYEQYF.

CDR3 nucleotides: TGCGCCAGCAGTGCGACAGGGGCGGGTGAAGCTTTCTTT. This translates into CASSATGAGEAFF. V usage is TRBV10-1 and J usage is TRBJ1-1; 8 positions agree with TRBD1. Trimming cost V 4 bases and J 7 bases; bases outside gene matches: 5. Germline V CDR1 and CDR2: WNHNN, SYGVQD (reference sequence). This CDR3 region has 13 residues.

This chain uses TRBV10-1 with TRBJ2-7, with TRBD1 matching over 7 bases. Germline trimming cut 0 bases from V and 3 bases from J; bases unmatched to any gene: 5. Germline V CDR1 and CDR2: WNHNN, SYGVQD (reference sequence). This CDR3 has 15 residues. CDR3 amino acids: CASSESTGNLYEQYF. The DNA for the CDR3 is TGCGCCAGCAGTGAGTCGACAGGGAATCTCTACGAGCAGTACTTC.

This chain links TRBV25-1 with TRBJ1-1; D is possibly TRBD1 (6 bases). This CDR3 has 15 residues. The V end was cut by 6 bases, the J end by 1 base, with 15 bases between. Germline V lookup: CDR1 MGHDK, CDR2 SYGVNS. CDR3 in DNA: TGTGCCAGCAGACAAACCGGGACACCGAACACTGAAGCTTTCTTT. Translating gives CASRQTGTPNTEAFF. Variable domain in full (rest from reference TRBV25-1 and TRBJ1-1): EADIYQTPRYLVIGTGKKITLECSQTMGHDKMYWYQQDPGMELHLIHYSYGVNSTEKGDLSSESTVSRIRTEHFPLTLESARPSHTSQYLCASRQTGTPNTEAFFGQGTRLTVV.

This clone was observed once. The rearrangement links TRBV10-3 to TRBJ2-7; 10 bases agree with TRBD2. With 11 bases clipped from V and 6 bases from J, the junction kept 13 bases outside the gene matches. Germline CDR1 ENHRY, CDR2 SYGVKD. CDR3 length: 14 residues. This CDR3 is CALRELAGAGEQYF. The CDR3 bases are TGTGCCCTCCGGGAGCTAGCGGGAGCCGGCGAGCAGTACTTC.

This sequence joins TRBV15 and TRBJ2-5; 8 nucleotides match TRBD1. The length of the CDR3 is 14 residues. CDR1 is LNHNV and CDR2 is YYDKDF in the germline V gene (reference sequence). V lost 2 bases and J lost 1; bases outside the gene matches: 0. This CDR3 reads CATSRTGGQETQYF. The CDR3 nucleotides are TGTGCCACCAGCAGAACAGGGGGCCAAGAGACCCAGTACTTC.

V usage is TRBV19 and J usage is TRBJ2-7, with a tentative D call TRBD1 (6 bases). With 5 bases removed from V and 3 bases from J, the gap between germline ends came to 17 bases. This CDR3 has 15 amino acids. The germline gives CDR1 LNHDA, CDR2 SQIVND (reference sequence). The DNA of the CDR3 is TGTGCCAGTAGTCAACAGGGTGTGCTTCACTACGAGCAGTACTTC. Its translation is CASSQQGVLHYEQYF.